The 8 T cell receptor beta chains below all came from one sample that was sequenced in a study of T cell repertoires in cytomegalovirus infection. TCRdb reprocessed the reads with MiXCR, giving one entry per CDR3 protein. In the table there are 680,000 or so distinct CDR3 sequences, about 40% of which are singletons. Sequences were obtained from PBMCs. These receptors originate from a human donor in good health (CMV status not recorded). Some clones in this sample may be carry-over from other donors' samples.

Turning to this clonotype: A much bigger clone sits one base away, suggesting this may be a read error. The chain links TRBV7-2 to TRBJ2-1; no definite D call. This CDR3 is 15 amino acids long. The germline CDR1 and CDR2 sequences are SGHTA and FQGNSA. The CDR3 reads CSSSLGRASYNEQFF. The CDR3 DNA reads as TGTTCCAGCAGCTTAGGAAGGGCCTCTTACAATGAGCAGTTCTTC.

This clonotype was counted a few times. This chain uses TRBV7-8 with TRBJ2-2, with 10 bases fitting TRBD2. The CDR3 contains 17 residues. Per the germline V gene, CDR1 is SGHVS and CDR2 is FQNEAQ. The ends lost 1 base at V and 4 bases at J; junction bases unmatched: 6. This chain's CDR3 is CASSLVASGGPTGELFF. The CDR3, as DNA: TGTGCCAGCAGCTTAGTGGCTAGCGGGGGTCCCACCGGGGAGCTGTTTTTT.

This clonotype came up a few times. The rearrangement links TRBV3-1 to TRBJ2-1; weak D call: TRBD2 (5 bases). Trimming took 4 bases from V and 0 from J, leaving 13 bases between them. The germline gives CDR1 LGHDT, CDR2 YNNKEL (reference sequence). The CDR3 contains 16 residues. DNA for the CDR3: TGTGCCAGCAGCCGTGGATGGGAGAGCTCCTACAATGAGCAGTTCTTC. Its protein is CASSRGWESSYNEQFF.

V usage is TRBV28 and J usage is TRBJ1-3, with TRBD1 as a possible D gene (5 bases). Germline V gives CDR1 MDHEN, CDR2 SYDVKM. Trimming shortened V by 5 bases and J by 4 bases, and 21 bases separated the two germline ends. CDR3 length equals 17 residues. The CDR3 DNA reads TGTGCCAGCAGTCCCCAATTTCTCCGGGGGAGAGGAAACACCATATATTTT. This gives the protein CASSPQFLRGRGNTIYF.

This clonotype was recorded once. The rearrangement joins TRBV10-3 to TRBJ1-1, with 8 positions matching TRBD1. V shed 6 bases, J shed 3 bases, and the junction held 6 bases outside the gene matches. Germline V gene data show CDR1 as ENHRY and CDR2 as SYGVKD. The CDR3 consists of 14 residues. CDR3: CAISSDRADTEAFF. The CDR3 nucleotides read TGTGCCATCAGCTCGGACAGGGCGGACACTGAAGCTTTCTTT.

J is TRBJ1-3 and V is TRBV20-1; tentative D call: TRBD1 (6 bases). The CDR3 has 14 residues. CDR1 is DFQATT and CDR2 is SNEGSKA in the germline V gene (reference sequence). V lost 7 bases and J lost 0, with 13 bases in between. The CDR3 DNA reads TGCAGTGTGCCGGGACACGTCTCTGGAAACACCATATATTTT. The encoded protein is CSVPGHVSGNTIYF.

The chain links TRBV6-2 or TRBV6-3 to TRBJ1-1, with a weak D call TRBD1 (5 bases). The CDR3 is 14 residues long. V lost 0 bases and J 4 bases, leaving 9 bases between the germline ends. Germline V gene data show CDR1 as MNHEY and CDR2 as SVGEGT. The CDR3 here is CASSYSSGSTEAFF. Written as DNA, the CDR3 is TGTGCCAGCAGTTACTCGTCAGGGAGCACTGAAGCTTTCTTT.

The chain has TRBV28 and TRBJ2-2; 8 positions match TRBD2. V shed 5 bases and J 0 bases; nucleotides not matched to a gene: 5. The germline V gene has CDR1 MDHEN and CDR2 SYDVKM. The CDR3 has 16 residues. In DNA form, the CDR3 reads TGTGCCAGCAGTCTACCGGGACTAGCGAACACCGGGGAGCTGTTTTTT. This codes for CASSLPGLANTGELFF.